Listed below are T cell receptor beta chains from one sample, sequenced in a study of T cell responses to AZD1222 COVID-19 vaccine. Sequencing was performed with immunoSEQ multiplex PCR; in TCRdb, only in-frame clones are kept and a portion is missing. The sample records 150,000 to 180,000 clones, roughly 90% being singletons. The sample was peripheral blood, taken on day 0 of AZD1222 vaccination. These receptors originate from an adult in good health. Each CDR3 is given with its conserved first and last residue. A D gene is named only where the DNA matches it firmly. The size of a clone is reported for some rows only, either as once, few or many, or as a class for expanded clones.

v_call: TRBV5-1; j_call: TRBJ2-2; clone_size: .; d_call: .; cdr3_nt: TGCGCCAGCAGCGTTGGGGACGGCGCCGGGGAGCTGTTTTTT; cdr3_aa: CASSVGDGAGELFF
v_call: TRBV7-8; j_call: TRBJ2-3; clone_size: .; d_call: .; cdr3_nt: TGTGCCAGCAGCCCGACCGCGGGGTATGAAGATACGCAGTATTTT; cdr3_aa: CASSPTAGYEDTQYF
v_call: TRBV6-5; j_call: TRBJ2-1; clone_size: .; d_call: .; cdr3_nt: TGTGCCAGCAGTTACGGTGCGGCCTCCTACAATGAGCAGTTCTTC; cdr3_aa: CASSYGAASYNEQFF
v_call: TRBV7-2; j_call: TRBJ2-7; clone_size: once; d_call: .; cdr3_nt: TGTGCCAGCAGCCAGGGAAGGGCTAGCTATAACGAGCAGTACTTC; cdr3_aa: CASSQGRASYNEQYF
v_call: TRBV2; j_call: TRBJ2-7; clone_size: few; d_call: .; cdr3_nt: TGTGCCAGCAGTGGAGCTCTTGCCCTGACTAGCTACGAGCAGTACTTC; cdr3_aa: CASSGALALTSYEQYF
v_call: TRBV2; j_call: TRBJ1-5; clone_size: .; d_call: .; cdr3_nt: TGTGCCAGCAGTGAACCCCCGGATCAGCCCCAGCATTTT; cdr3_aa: CASSEPPDQPQHF
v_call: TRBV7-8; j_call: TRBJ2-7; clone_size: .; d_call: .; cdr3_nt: TGTGCCAGCACCCGGGACAAAATCCCCGCAAGAGGCCGATACGAGCAGTACTTC; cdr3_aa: CASTRDKIPARGRYEQYF
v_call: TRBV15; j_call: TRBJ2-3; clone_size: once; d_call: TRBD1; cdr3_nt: TGTGCCACCAGGGCTACAGGGGGTTGGGCAGATACGCAGTATTTT; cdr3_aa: CATRATGGWADTQYF
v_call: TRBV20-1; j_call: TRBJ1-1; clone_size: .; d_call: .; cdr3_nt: TGCAGTGCTAGTCGGCAGGACACTGAAGCTTTCTTT; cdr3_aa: CSASRQDTEAFF
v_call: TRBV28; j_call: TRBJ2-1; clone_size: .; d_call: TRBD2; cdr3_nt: TGTGCCAGCAGAGCGGGGGGATACAATGAGCAGTTCTTC; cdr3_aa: CASRAGGYNEQFF
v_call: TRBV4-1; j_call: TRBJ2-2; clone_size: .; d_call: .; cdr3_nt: TGCGCCAGCAGCCAAGATGAAATCACCGGGGAGCTGTTTTTT; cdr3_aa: CASSQDEITGELFF
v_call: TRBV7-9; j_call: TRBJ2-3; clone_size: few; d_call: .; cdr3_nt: TGTGCCAGCAGCGACACAGATACGCAGTATTTT; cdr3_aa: CASSDTDTQYF
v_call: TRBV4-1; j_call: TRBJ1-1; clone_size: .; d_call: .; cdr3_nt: TGCGCCAGCAGCCAAGATTTTGTGCCGAACACTGAAGCTTTCTTT; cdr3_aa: CASSQDFVPNTEAFF
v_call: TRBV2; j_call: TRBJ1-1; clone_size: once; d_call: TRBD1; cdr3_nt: TGTGCCAGCAGGACGGGACAGGGCCCGAACACTGAAGCTTTCTTT; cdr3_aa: CASRTGQGPNTEAFF
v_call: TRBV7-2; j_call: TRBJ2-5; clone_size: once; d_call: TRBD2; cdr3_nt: TGTGCCAGCAGCTTAGGGCTTAGCGGGGGCCCCTCGGGGGAGACCCAGTACTTC; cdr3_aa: CASSLGLSGGPSGETQYF
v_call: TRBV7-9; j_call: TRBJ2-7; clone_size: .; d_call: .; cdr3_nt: TGTGCCAGCAGCCCAGGGACATTGAGGGAGCAGTACTTC; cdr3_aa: CASSPGTLREQYF
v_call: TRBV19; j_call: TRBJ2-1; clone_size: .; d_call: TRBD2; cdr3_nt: TGTGCCAGTAGTATCGGTAGCGGGGGACACGAGCAGTTCTTC; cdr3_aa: CASSIGSGGHEQFF
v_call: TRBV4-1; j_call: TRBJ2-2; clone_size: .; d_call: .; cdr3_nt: TGCGCCAGCAGCCAAGTCCCTGGGAACACCGGGGAGCTGTTTTTT; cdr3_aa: CASSQVPGNTGELFF
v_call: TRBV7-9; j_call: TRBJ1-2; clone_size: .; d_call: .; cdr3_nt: TGTGCCAGCAGCTCGGACAGCTTAATTAACTATGGCTACACCTTC; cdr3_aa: CASSSDSLINYGYTF
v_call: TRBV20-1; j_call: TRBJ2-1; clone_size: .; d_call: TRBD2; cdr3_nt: TGCAGTGCTAGTGGGACTAGCGGGGTCAATGAGCAGTTCTTC; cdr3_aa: CSASGTSGVNEQFF
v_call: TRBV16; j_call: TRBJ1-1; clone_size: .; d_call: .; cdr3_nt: TGTGCCAGCAGCCGCTCAAGGACGGTGAACACTGAAGCTTTCTTT; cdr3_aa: CASSRSRTVNTEAFF
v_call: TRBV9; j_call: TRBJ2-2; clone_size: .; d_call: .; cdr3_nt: TGTGCCAGCAGCGGAGGGGGACTGAACACCGGGGAGCTGTTTTTT; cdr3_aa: CASSGGGLNTGELFF
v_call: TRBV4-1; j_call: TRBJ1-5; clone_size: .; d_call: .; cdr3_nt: TGCGCCAGCAGCCAAGATCCCGGACAGTATCAGCCCCAGCATTTT; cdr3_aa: CASSQDPGQYQPQHF
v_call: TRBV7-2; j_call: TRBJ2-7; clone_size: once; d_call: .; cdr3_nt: TGTGCCAGCACCAAAAGTACTGGGTCCTACGAGCAGTACTTC; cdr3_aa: CASTKSTGSYEQYF
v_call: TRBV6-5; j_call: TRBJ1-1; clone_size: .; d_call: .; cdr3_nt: TGTGCCAGCAGTTACAGGGGCCTGAACACTGAAGCTTTCTTT; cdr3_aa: CASSYRGLNTEAFF
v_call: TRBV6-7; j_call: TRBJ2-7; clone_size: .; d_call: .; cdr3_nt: TGTGCCAGCAGAACCCCAGGGAAGTTCCCCCCTACCTACGAGCAGTACTTC; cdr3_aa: CASRTPGKFPPTYEQYF
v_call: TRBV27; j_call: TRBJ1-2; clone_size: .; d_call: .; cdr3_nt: TGTGCCAGCAGACCGACCCGGACACCCGAATACTATGGCTACACCTTC; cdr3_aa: CASRPTRTPEYYGYTF
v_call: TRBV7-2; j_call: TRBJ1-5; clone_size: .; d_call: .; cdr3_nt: TGTGCCAGCAGCCCGGACAGAAATCAGCCCCAGCATTTT; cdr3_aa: CASSPDRNQPQHF
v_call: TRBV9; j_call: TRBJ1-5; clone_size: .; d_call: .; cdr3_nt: TGTGCCAGCAGCGTAGACGGGGGGGAGGAGCCCCAGCATTTT; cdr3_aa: CASSVDGGEEPQHF
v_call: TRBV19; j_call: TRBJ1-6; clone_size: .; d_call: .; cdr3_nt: TGTGCCAGTAGTCCCCAGGGAGGACCCCTCCACTTT; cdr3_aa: CASSPQGGPLHF
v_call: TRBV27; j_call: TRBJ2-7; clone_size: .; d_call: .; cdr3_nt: TGTGCCAGCAGAGATCGACCGGGACCGGAGGACGAGCAGTACTTC; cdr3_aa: CASRDRPGPEDEQYF
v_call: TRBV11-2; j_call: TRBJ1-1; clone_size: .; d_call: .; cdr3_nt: TGTGCCAGCAGCTTAGGTCTCAGGGGTGCTTTCTTT; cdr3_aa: CASSLGLRGAFF
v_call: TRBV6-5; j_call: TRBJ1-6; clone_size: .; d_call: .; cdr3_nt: TGTGCCAGCAATACAGGGTGGGGCTCACCCCTCCACTTT; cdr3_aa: CASNTGWGSPLHF
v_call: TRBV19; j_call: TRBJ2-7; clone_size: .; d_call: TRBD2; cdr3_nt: TGTGCCAGTAGTAGACTAGCGGGCCTTACCTACGAGCAGTACTTC; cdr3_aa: CASSRLAGLTYEQYF
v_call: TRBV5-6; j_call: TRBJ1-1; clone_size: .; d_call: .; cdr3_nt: TGTGCCAGCAGCTGGAATGGTCCGAACACTGAAGCTTTCTTT; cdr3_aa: CASSWNGPNTEAFF
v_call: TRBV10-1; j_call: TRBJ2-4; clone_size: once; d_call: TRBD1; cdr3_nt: TGCGCCAGCAGTGAAGAGAGGACAGGGGGCGGAACCAAAAACATTCAGTACTTC; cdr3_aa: CASSEERTGGGTKNIQYF
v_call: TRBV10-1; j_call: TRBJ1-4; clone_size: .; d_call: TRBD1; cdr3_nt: TGCGCCAGCAGTGACCCGACAGGGGAAAAACTGTTTTTT; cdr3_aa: CASSDPTGEKLFF
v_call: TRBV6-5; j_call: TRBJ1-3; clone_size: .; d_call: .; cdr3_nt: TGTGCCAGCAGTTACTCGGGGGGGGGAGCTGGAAACACCATATATTTT; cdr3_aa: CASSYSGGGAGNTIYF
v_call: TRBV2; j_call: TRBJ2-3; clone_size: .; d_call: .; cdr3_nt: TGTGCCAGCAGTGAACAGGGTAACACAGATACGCAGTATTTT; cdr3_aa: CASSEQGNTDTQYF
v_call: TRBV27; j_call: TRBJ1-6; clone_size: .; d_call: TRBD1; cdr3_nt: TGTGCCAGCAGTTCCCATACAGGGGGTAGTTCACCCCTCCACTTT; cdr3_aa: CASSSHTGGSSPLHF
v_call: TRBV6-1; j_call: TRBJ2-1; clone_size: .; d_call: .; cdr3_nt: TGTGCCAGCAGTGATTTTGTGGTAGCGGCATCCTACAATGAGCAGTTCTTC; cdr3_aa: CASSDFVVAASYNEQFF
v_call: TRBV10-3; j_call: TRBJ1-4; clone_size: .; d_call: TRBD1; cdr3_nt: TGTGCCATCAGTGACCCCGGGACAGGGTTTGAAAAACTGTTTTTT; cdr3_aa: CAISDPGTGFEKLFF
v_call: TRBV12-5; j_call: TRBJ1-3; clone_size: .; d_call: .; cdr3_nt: TGTGCTAGTGGTTGGGTGGACAGCGCTGGAAACACCATATATTTT; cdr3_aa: CASGWVDSAGNTIYF
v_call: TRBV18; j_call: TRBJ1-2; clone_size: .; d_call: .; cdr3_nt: TGTGCCAGCTCACCACCGGAAGGCACTTCTAGTGAAGGCTACACCTTC; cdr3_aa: CASSPPEGTSSEGYTF
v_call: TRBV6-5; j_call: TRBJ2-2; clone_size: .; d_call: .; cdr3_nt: TGTGCCAGCAGTCCCGGGACCTCGACCACCGGGGAGCTGTTTTTT; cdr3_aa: CASSPGTSTTGELFF
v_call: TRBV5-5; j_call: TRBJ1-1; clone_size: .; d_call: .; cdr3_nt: TGTGCCAGCAGCGTACGTTGGGGGAACACTGAAGCTTTCTTT; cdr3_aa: CASSVRWGNTEAFF
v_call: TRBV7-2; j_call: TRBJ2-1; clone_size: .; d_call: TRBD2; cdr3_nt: TGTGCCAGCAGTTACGGCGGGCTAGCGGGGGGGAAGCAGTTCTTC; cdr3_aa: CASSYGGLAGGKQFF
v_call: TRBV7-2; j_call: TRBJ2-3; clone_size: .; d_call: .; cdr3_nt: TGTGCCAGCAGCTTAGGGTTCTACTCAGATACGCAGTATTTT; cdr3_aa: CASSLGFYSDTQYF
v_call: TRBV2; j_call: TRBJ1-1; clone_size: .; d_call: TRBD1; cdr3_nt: TGTGCCAGCAGCCAGGGACAGGTGAACACTGAAGCTTTCTTT; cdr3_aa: CASSQGQVNTEAFF
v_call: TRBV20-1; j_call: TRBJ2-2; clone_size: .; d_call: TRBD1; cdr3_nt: TGCAGTGCTAGTCCCCGGACAGGGGGCGGTAGCACCGGGGAGCTGTTTTTT; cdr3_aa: CSASPRTGGGSTGELFF
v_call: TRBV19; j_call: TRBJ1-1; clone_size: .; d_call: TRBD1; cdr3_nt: TGTGCCAGTAGTTCTAGACAGGGGGCTAACACTGAAGCTTTCTTT; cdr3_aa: CASSSRQGANTEAFF
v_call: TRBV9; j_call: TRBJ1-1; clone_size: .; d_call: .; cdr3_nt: TGTGCCAGCAGCGTAGGCCAGGGAAGGGACACTGAAGCTTTCTTT; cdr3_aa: CASSVGQGRDTEAFF
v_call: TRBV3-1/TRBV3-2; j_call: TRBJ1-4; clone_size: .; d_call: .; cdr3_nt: TGTGCCAGCAGCCACTACAAGGGAATAAAACTTAATGAAAAACTGTTTTTT; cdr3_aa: CASSHYKGIKLNEKLFF
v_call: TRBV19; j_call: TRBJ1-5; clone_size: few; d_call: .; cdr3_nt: TGTGCCAGTACCCTGGGGCGGAGCAATCAGCCCCAGCATTTT; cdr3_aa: CASTLGRSNQPQHF
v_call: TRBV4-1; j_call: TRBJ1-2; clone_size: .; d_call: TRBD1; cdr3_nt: TGCGCCAGCAGCCCGACGACAGGGGGAAGCTACACCTTC; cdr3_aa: CASSPTTGGSYTF
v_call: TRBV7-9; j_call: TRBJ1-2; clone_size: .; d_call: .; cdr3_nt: TGTGCCAGCAGCTTAGAGGGCAGGGGATATGGCTACACCTTC; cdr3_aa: CASSLEGRGYGYTF
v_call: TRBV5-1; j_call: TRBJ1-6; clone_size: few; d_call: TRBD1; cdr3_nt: TGCGCCAGCAGCCCCGGACAGGGCGGACCCCTCCACTTT; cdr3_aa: CASSPGQGGPLHF
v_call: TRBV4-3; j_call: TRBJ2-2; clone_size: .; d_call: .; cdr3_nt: TGCGCCAGCAGCGGTGGGGTAGAGACCGGGGAGCTGTTTTTT; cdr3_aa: CASSGGVETGELFF
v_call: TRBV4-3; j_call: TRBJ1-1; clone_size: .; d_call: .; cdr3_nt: TGCGCCAGCAGCCAAGAGGGTAGGGCGGCCACTGAAGCTTTCTTT; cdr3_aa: CASSQEGRAATEAFF
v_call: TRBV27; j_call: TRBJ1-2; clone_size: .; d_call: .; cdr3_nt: TGTGCCAGCAGTGCAAGGGGAGGGCTAGTAGTCTATGGCTACACCTTC; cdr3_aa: CASSARGGLVVYGYTF